What follows describes a single TCR beta chain. This record belongs to a study of identical twins. Unique molecular identifiers were in the cDNA, with template-switch universal primer binding. TCRdb called the 5' RACE reads again in MiXCR, with one record for every CDR3 protein. The repertoire holds hundreds of thousands of distinct CDR3 sequences, with about 24% as singletons. The CDR3 runs to 14 residues. V was cut by 5 bases and J by 4 bases, with 14 bases left in between. Germline CDR1 and CDR2: SGHAT and FQNNGV. A further study also used this sample, focusing on T cells expressing NK-cell markers.

The chain couples TRBV11-2 to TRBJ1-1, with D tentatively TRBD1 (5 bases). The origin of this receptor is a young woman in good health. Sequencing was carried out using CD4+ T cells sorted from blood. The CDR3 region has the DNA TGTGCCAGCAGCGGCGGGGGTAGGGCCACTGAAGCTTTCTTT. Amino acid sequence: CASSGGGRATEAFF.